This is a list of T cell receptor beta chains from one sample in a study of Ad26.COV2.S vaccination and SARS-CoV-2 variants. Data came from immunoSEQ multiplex PCR; TCRdb stores just in-frame clones and leaves some out. This table holds about 440,000 clones, 90% found once. Sequenced here: peripheral blood, sampled in a trial of Ad26.COV2.S vaccine versus placebo. All receptors come from a person aged 18-60 years who received the Ad26.COV2.S COVID-19 vaccine or a placebo. Each CDR3 is given with its conserved first and last residue. The order of the fields is V gene, J gene, clone size, D gene, CDR3 DNA, CDR3 protein. D genes are given only for firm matches. Clone size is given for some rows only: seen once, a few or many times, or a class if the clone is expanded.

V gene: TRBV12-3/TRBV12-4; J gene: TRBJ2-7; clone size: .; D gene: .; CDR3 DNA: TGTGCCAGCAGGGGCGGTTCGTCCTACGAGCAGTACTTC; CDR3 protein: CASRGGSSYEQYF
V gene: TRBV6-6; J gene: TRBJ2-7; clone size: .; D gene: .; CDR3 DNA: TGTGCCAGCAGTCGCCCCCGGGGCCGCGAGCAGTACTTC; CDR3 protein: CASSRPRGREQYF
V gene: TRBV5-4; J gene: TRBJ1-4; clone size: .; D gene: TRBD1; CDR3 DNA: TGTGCCAGCAGCTTTGGGGGGCTTGGACAGGGAGCTCCTAATGAAAAACTGTTTTTT; CDR3 protein: CASSFGGLGQGAPNEKLFF
V gene: TRBV19; J gene: TRBJ1-2; clone size: .; D gene: .; CDR3 DNA: TGTGCCAGTATTGACACAGGGTTTTATGGCTACACCTTC; CDR3 protein: CASIDTGFYGYTF
V gene: TRBV4-2; J gene: TRBJ2-5; clone size: .; D gene: .; CDR3 DNA: TGTGCCAGCAGCCGACCCCAAGAGACCCAGTACTTC; CDR3 protein: CASSRPQETQYF
V gene: TRBV7-2; J gene: TRBJ1-1; clone size: few; D gene: .; CDR3 DNA: TGTGCCAGCAGCTTGACAGGTAACACTGAAGCTTTCTTT; CDR3 protein: CASSLTGNTEAFF
V gene: TRBV10-1; J gene: TRBJ2-1; clone size: .; D gene: .; CDR3 DNA: TGCGCCAGCAGATTTAGCGGACCGTACAATGAGCAGTTCTTC; CDR3 protein: CASRFSGPYNEQFF
V gene: TRBV5-4; J gene: TRBJ2-1; clone size: .; D gene: TRBD2; CDR3 DNA: TGTGCCAGCAGCTCCCGGAGCGGGAGTGGAGATGAGCAGTTCTTC; CDR3 protein: CASSSRSGSGDEQFF
V gene: TRBV6-6; J gene: TRBJ2-7; clone size: .; D gene: .; CDR3 DNA: TGTGCCAGTAGCTTCAGTACAGGCTACGAGCAGTACTTC; CDR3 protein: CASSFSTGYEQYF
V gene: TRBV4-3; J gene: TRBJ1-6; clone size: .; D gene: .; CDR3 DNA: TGCGCCAGCAGCCAAGTCTCAGGTTCCTATAATTCACCCCTCCACTTT; CDR3 protein: CASSQVSGSYNSPLHF
V gene: TRBV15; J gene: TRBJ2-7; clone size: .; D gene: .; CDR3 DNA: TGTGCCACCCCCAGGAGCGCAGGGTTCTACGAGCAGTACTTC; CDR3 protein: CATPRSAGFYEQYF
V gene: TRBV19; J gene: TRBJ2-3; clone size: .; D gene: TRBD2; CDR3 DNA: TGTGCCAGTAGTATGGACTGGAGCGGGAGGGTAGCAGATACGCAGTATTTT; CDR3 protein: CASSMDWSGRVADTQYF
V gene: TRBV7-8; J gene: TRBJ2-3; clone size: .; D gene: .; CDR3 DNA: TGTGCCAGCAGCCCGTACAGGGGCACAGATACGCAGTATTTT; CDR3 protein: CASSPYRGTDTQYF
V gene: TRBV21-1; J gene: TRBJ1-5; clone size: .; D gene: .; CDR3 DNA: TGTGCCAGCAGCGTCCCCCGGGACAGGGGGCGACGGAGCAATCAGCCCCAGCATTTT; CDR3 protein: CASSVPRDRGRRSNQPQHF
V gene: TRBV7-3; J gene: TRBJ1-6; clone size: .; D gene: TRBD1; CDR3 DNA: TGTGCCAGCAGCGCTACAGGGGATAATTCACCCCTCCACTTT; CDR3 protein: CASSATGDNSPLHF
V gene: TRBV4-2; J gene: TRBJ2-6; clone size: .; D gene: .; CDR3 DNA: TGTGCCAGCAGCGATTCTGAGAGCTCTGGGGCCAACGTCCTGACTTTC; CDR3 protein: CASSDSESSGANVLTF
V gene: TRBV15; J gene: TRBJ2-2; clone size: .; D gene: .; CDR3 DNA: TGTGCCACCAGCACTGCAGGGAGGACGGGGGAGCTGTTTTTT; CDR3 protein: CATSTAGRTGELFF
V gene: TRBV7-9; J gene: TRBJ1-4; clone size: .; D gene: .; CDR3 DNA: TGTGCCAGCAGCTCGGGTTACAGGGCTACTAATGAAAAACTGTTTTTT; CDR3 protein: CASSSGYRATNEKLFF
V gene: TRBV7-3; J gene: TRBJ1-6; clone size: .; D gene: .; CDR3 DNA: TGTGCCAGCAGCTTAGTCAAGAGCTCCTATAATTCACCCCTCCACTTT; CDR3 protein: CASSLVKSSYNSPLHF
V gene: TRBV4-3; J gene: TRBJ1-6; clone size: once; D gene: .; CDR3 DNA: TGCGCCAGCAGCCAAGCACCAGGGACTAATTCACCCCTCCACTTT; CDR3 protein: CASSQAPGTNSPLHF
V gene: TRBV5-8; J gene: TRBJ2-7; clone size: .; D gene: .; CDR3 DNA: TGTGCCAGCAGCTTGATGGCCGAGGAGCAGTACTTC; CDR3 protein: CASSLMAEEQYF
V gene: TRBV7-9; J gene: TRBJ2-3; clone size: .; D gene: .; CDR3 DNA: TGTGCCAGCAGCCCCGGGGGCGGTTCCACAGATACGCAGTATTTT; CDR3 protein: CASSPGGGSTDTQYF